Following are 19 T cell receptor beta chains from one sample sequenced in a study of cytotoxic CD8 clonotypes in ibrutinib-treated CLL. Profiled with immunoSEQ multiplex PCR; TCRdb holds only in-frame clones, not every one. The table lists over 140,000 clones, approximately 80% of them singletons. Sample: PBMCs, taken after 36 months of ibrutinib treatment. The receptors were gathered from a human donor with chronic lymphocytic leukemia.

The chain recombines TRBV10-3 with TRBJ1-5, with D maybe TRBD1 (6 bases). Germline CDR1 is ENHRY and CDR2 is SYGVKD. V shed 3 bases and J shed 6 bases, with 12 bases lying between them. The CDR3 totals 14 residues. The DNA for the CDR3 is TGTGCCATCAGTGAACAGGGCGATCTTCAGCCCCAGCATTTT. Translated: CAISEQGDLQPQHF.

This clone was detected a few times. V is TRBV10-3 and J is TRBJ1-2; D is perhaps TRBD1 (5 bases). Germline-derived CDR1 and CDR2 are ENHRY and SYGVKD. This CDR3 region has 11 residues. V lost 8 bases and J lost 5, with 9 bases in between. The CDR3 protein is CAIEGTYGYTF. CDR3 nucleotide sequence: TGTGCCATCGAGGGGACTTATGGCTACACCTTC.

The chain combines TRBV7-6 with TRBJ1-5; 9 bases are a match to TRBD1. The germline CDR1 and CDR2 sequences are SGHVS and FNYEAQ. The CDR3 is 15 amino acids. Losses at the gene ends were 4 bases for V and 2 bases for J; bases not matched to a gene: 3. The CDR3 DNA is TGTGCCAGCAGCTGGACAGGGGACGGCAATCAGCCCCAGCATTTT. It yields the protein CASSWTGDGNQPQHF.

V gene TRBV7-6 combines with J gene TRBJ2-2; 7 positions agree with TRBD1. The CDR3 runs 15 residues. Trimming removed 3 bases from V and 4 bases from J; junction bases left unmatched: 5. CDR1 SGHVS and CDR2 FNYEAQ come from the germline V gene. The CDR3 sequence is CASSLFGQATGELFF. CDR3 coding DNA: TGTGCCAGCAGCTTGTTCGGACAGGCCACCGGGGAGCTGTTTTTT.

This clone has a handful of counts. The chain combines TRBV4-2 with TRBJ1-5; tentative D call: TRBD1 (6 bases). CDR3 length equals 14 residues. Germline values: CDR1 LGHNA, CDR2 YNFKEQ. V lost 3 bases, J lost 4 bases, and 10 bases lay in between. The CDR3 reads CASSQGAENQPQHF. The CDR3 DNA reads as TGTGCCAGCAGCCAGGGGGCTGAGAATCAGCCCCAGCATTTT.

The chain is built from TRBV10-3 and TRBJ1-4; D is possibly TRBD1 (5 bases). Trimming left V 2 bases short and J 8 bases short, with 12 bases between. The germline gives CDR1 ENHRY, CDR2 SYGVKD. The CDR3 sequence is 14 residues long. The CDR3 region is CAISERGRDEKLFF. CDR3 in DNA: TGTGCCATCAGTGAGAGGGGTAGGGACGAAAAACTGTTTTTT.

The chain combines TRBV11-3 with TRBJ2-7, with 7 bases aligning to TRBD2. The CDR3 sequence is 14 residues long. CDR1 and CDR2 from the germline V gene are SGHNT and YENEEA. V lost 6 bases to trimming and J lost 2 bases; unmatched junction nucleotides: 7. The CDR3 DNA is TGTGCCAGCAGTCCTTCTAGCGGAGCCTACGAGCAGTACTTC. As protein: CASSPSSGAYEQYF.

The chain carries TRBV4-2 and TRBJ1-5; tentatively, D is TRBD1 (6 bases). The CDR3 runs 14 residues. The V end was cut by 0 bases, the J end by 8 bases, with 11 bases between. CDR1 is LGHNA and CDR2 is YNFKEQ in the germline V gene. The CDR3 DNA reads as TGTGCCAGCAGCCAAGATCTGGGGGCAAAGCCCCAGCATTTT. Encoded protein: CASSQDLGAKPQHF.

This clone was observed a single time. The chain employs TRBV28 and TRBJ1-3; the match to TRBD1 covers 9 bases. The length of the CDR3 is 14 residues. Germline CDR1 reads MDHEN; CDR2 reads SYDVKM. V lost 6 bases to trimming and J lost 4 bases; unmatched junction nucleotides: 4. The CDR3 region is CASRLGTGGNTIYF. CDR3 in DNA: TGTGCCAGCAGGCTTGGGACAGGGGGAAACACCATATATTTT.

This chain links TRBV6-1 with TRBJ1-6; unclear D gene. V dropped 7 bases and J dropped 8 bases, with 6 bases sitting between them. CDR3 length equals 11 residues. Germline values: CDR1 MNHNS, CDR2 SASEGT. The chain's CDR3 is CASNLHSPLHF. Written as DNA, the CDR3 is TGTGCCAGCAACTTACATTCACCCCTCCACTTT.

The chain employs TRBV10-3 and TRBJ1-1, with 8 bases identical to TRBD1. This CDR3 has 14 residues. Trimming took 2 bases from V and 6 from J; bases not matched to a gene: 5. Per germline, CDR1 ENHRY and CDR2 SYGVKD. CDR3 nucleotides: TGTGCCATCAGTGAGCAGGGGGCCAGTTCTGAAGCTTTCTTT. It is translated as CAISEQGASSEAFF.

The CDR3 sequence is CASSDVGGVGNTIYF. In nucleotides, the CDR3 is TGTGCCAGCAGTGATGTGGGTGGGGTTGGAAACACCATATATTTT. This chain links TRBV2 with TRBJ1-3, with D unclear. CDR3 length: 15 amino acids. The V end lost 3 bases, the J end lost 3 bases, and 12 bases lay between the germline ends. The germline gives CDR1 SNHLY, CDR2 FYNNEI.

V and J are TRBV10-3 and TRBJ2-6; D remains ambiguous. The germline V gene encodes CDR1 ENHRY and CDR2 SYGVKD. The CDR3 has 14 amino acids. Between the trimmed V and J ends, which lost 10 bases and 0 bases, there was a span of 10 bases. CDR3 residues: CATGMISGANVLTF. CDR3 DNA: TGTGCCACTGGGATGATCTCTGGGGCCAACGTCCTGACTTTC.

J is TRBJ2-3 and V is TRBV18; TRBD1 aligns across 11 bases. The CDR3 loop spans 16 amino acids. V shed 3 bases and J 0 bases; nucleotides not matched to a gene: 2. Looked up from germline, CDR1 is KGHSH and CDR2 is LQKENI. The CDR3 bases are TGTGCCAGCTCACCGCGGGACAGGGGGAGCACAGATACGCAGTATTTT. Amino acids: CASSPRDRGSTDTQYF.

The CDR3 spells CASSLGQIYEQYF. The CDR3 DNA is TGTGCCAGCAGCTTGGGACAGATCTACGAGCAGTACTTC. This chain links TRBV5-5 with TRBJ2-7; tentative D call: TRBD1 (5 bases). Germline V gene lookup returns CDR1 SGHKS and CDR2 YYEKEE (reference sequence). The CDR3 contains 13 residues. V was trimmed by 0 bases and J by 3 bases, leaving 7 bases between them.

The chain couples TRBV10-2 to TRBJ2-5, with a tentative D call TRBD2 (5 bases). The germline V gene encodes CDR1 WSHSY and CDR2 SAAADI. The ends were cut back, 4 bases at V and 5 bases at J, with 11 bases in the middle. CDR3 length equals 13 residues. The CDR3, as DNA: TGCGCCAGCAGTGGGGGAGAGCGGGAGACCCAGTACTTC. This gives the protein CASSGGERETQYF.

V and J are TRBV27 and TRBJ2-1; TRBD2 might be the D (5 bases). Germline values: CDR1 MNHEY, CDR2 SMNVEV (reference sequence). This CDR3 contains 14 residues. V lost 4 bases to trimming and J lost 0 bases, with 7 bases between them. CDR3 in amino acids: CASSYAGSYNEQFF. CDR3 nucleotides: TGTGCCAGCAGTTATGCGGGCTCCTACAATGAGCAGTTCTTC.

The gene calls are TRBV7-8 and TRBJ2-7; no clear D. Trimming took 0 bases from V and 2 from J, leaving 8 bases between them. The CDR3 spans 14 residues. The V gene's germline CDR1 is SGHVS and CDR2 FQNEAQ. CDR3 bases: TGTGCCAGCAGCTTAGCGGTTAATACCTACGAGCAGTACTTC. Translation gives CASSLAVNTYEQYF.

The chain uses TRBV5-1 and TRBJ1-6; D call uncertain. The V gene lost 0 bases and the J gene lost 0 bases, with 7 bases spanning the gap. This CDR3 has 16 amino acids. Germline assignment: CDR1 SGHRS and CDR2 YFSETQ. The CDR3 is CASSLEGRSYNSPLHF. In nucleotides, the CDR3 is TGCGCCAGCAGCTTGGAGGGCCGCTCCTATAATTCACCCCTCCACTTT.